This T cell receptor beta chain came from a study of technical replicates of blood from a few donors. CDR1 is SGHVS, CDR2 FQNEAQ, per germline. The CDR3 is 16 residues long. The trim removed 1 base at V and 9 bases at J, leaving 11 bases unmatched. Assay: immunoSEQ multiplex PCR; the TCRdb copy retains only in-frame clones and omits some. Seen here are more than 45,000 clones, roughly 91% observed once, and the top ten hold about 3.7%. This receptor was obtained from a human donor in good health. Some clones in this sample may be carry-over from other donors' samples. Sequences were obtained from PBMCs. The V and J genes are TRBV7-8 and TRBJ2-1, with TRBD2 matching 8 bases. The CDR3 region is CASSLVGRAAGSEQFF. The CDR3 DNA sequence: TGTGCCAGCAGCTTAGTCGGGAGGGCGGCTGGGAGTGAGCAGTTCTTC.